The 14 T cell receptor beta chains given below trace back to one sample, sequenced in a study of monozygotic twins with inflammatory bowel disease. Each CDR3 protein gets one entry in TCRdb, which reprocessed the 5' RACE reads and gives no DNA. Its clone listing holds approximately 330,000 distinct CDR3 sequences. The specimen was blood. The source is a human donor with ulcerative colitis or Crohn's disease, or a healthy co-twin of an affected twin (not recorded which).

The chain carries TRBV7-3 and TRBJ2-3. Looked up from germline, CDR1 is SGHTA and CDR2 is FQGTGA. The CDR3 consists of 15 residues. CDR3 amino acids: CASSLIHASPDTQYF.

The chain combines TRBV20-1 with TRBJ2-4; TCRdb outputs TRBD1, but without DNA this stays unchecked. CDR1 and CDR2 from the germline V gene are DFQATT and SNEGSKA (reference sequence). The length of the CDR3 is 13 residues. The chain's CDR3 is CSAIRGAKNIQYF.

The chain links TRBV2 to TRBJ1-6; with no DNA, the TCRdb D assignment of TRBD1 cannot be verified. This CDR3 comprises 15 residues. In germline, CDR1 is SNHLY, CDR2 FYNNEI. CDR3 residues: CASSDPGQGNSPLHF.

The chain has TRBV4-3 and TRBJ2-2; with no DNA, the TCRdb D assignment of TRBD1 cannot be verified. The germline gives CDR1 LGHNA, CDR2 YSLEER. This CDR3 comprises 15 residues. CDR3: CASSQDPGDPGELFF.

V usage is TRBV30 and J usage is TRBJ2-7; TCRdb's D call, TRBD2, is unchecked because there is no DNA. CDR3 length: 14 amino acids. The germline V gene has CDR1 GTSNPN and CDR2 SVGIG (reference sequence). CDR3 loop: CAWSVGESSYEQYF.

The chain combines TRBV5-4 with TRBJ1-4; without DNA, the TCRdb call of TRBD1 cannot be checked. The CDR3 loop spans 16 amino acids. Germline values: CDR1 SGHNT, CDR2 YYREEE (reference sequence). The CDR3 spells CASSSFGARSGEKLFF.

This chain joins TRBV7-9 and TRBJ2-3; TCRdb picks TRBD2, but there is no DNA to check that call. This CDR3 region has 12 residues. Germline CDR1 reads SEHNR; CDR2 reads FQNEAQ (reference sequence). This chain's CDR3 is CASTRDSQSQYF.

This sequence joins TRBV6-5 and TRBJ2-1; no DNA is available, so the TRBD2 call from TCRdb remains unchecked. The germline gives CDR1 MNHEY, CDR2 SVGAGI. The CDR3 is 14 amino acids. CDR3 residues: CASSYSLADNEQFF.

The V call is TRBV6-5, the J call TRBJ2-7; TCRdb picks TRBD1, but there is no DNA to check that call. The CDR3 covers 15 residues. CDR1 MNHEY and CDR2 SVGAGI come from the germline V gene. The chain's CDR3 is CASSYYRDRGYEQYF.

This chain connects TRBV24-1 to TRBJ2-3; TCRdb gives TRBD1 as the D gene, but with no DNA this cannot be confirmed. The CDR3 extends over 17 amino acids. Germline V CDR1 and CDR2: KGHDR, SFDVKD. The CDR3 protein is CATSDPSPGGQGDTQYF.

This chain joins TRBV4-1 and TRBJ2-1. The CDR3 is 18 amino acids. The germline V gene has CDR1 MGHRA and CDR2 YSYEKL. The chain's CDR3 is CASSLQHTAGSAYNEQFF.

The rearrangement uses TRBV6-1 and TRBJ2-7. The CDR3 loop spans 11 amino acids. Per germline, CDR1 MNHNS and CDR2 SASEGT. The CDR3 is CASSEVSEQYF.

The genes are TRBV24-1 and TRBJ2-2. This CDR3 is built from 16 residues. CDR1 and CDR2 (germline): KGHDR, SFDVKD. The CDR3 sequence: CATSDTTRANTGELFF.

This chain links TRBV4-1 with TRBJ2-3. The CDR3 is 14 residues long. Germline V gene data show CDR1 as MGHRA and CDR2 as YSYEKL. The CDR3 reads CASSQEEDRDTQYF.